Shown below are 21 T cell receptor gamma chains from a single sample sequenced in a study of Vδ1+ human thymocytes. Study-wide findings and caveats: Highly polyclonal TRG and TRD repertoires with Gaussian CDR3 length distributions appeared in thymus.

These receptors lack a known antigen. RNA was extracted from the cells and then reverse transcribed. CDR3 amplicons came from multiplex PCR with pooled V-gene forward and constant-region reverse primers. TCRdb re-processed the multiplex PCR reads using CATT. The sample has about 23,000 gamma-chain clones; about an eighth are singletons. The sample comprised Vdelta1+ gamma-delta thymocytes from the thymus. Subset meaning: FACS-sorted CD3+ TCRalphabeta- TCRVdelta1+ TCRVdelta2- thymocytes. These receptors were obtained from a child in the first two years of life who had congenital heart surgery.

The genes are TRGV4 and TRGJ1 or TRGJ2. This CDR3 comprises 11 residues. Germline CDR1 and CDR2: EGSTGY and YDSYTSSV. Trimming took 2 bases from V and 10 from J; bases not matched to a gene: 5. As DNA, the CDR3 is TGTGCCACCTGGGATGTAAAGAAGAAACTCTTT. Residues: CATWDVKKKLF.

With regard to this clone: A read error is possible here, since a much larger clone lies one base away. Other DNA variants within this sample encode the same CDR3. The chain couples TRGV9 to TRGJ1 or TRGJ2. This CDR3 has 10 residues. CDR1 GITISATS and CDR2 ISYDGTV come from the germline V gene (reference sequence). V lost 2 bases to trimming and J lost 10 bases; unmatched junction nucleotides: 2. In DNA form, the CDR3 reads TGTGCCTTGTGGGAGGCAAAGAAACTCTTT. Its protein is CALWEAKKLF.

This clone was observed a few times. This same CDR3 is encoded by further DNA sequences in the sample. V usage is TRGV3 and J usage is TRGJP2. After removal of 0 bases from V and 0 bases from J, the junction contained 4 bases not matched to a gene. This CDR3 contains 16 residues. CDR1 and CDR2 from the germline V gene are VTNTFY and YDVSTARD (reference sequence). The CDR3 DNA follows: TGTGCCACCTGGGACAGGCCTGATAGTAGTGATTGGATCAAGACGTTT. Protein: CATWDRPDSSDWIKTF.

By share, this clone counts as medium-sized. The sample holds other DNA sequences that translate to the same CDR3. The genes are TRGV9 and TRGJ1 or TRGJ2. CDR1 is GITISATS, CDR2 ISYDGTV, per germline (reference sequence). The CDR3 spans 14 residues. V was pared by 0 bases and J by 0 bases, with 2 bases of the junction left unmatched. Written as DNA, the CDR3 is TGTGCCTTGTGGGAGGTGCCGAATTATTATAAGAAACTCTTT. This encodes CALWEVPNYYKKLF.

Of note for this clone: At the DNA level, this CDR3 is encoded by other sequences in the same sample as well. The chain combines TRGV4 with TRGJP2. CDR1 and CDR2 from the germline V gene are EGSTGY and YDSYTSSV. The CDR3 loop spans 17 amino acids. V lost 1 base, J lost 0 bases, and 8 bases stayed unmatched. The CDR3 DNA sequence: TGTGCCACCTGGGATGGCCCGCCGTATAGTAGTGATTGGATCAAGACGTTT. This gives the protein CATWDGPPYSSDWIKTF.

There are a few counts of this clone. The same CDR3 can be traced to other DNA sequences in this sample. The chain couples TRGV3 to TRGJ1 or TRGJ2. Unmatched junction bases numbered 6, after V lost 0 bases and J lost 13 bases. The CDR3 loop spans 11 amino acids. Germline V gene sequence: CDR1 VTNTFY, CDR2 YDVSTARD (reference sequence). This CDR3 reads CATWDRRTKLF. CDR3 nucleotides: TGTGCCACCTGGGACAGGAGAACTAAACTCTTT.

The gene calls are TRGV9 and TRGJP1. CDR1 and CDR2 (germline): GITISATS, ISYDGTV (reference sequence). The CDR3 length is 13 residues. V dropped 0 bases and J dropped 10; count of bases not matched to a gene: 5. The CDR3 is CALWEVRYWFKIF. In nucleotides, the CDR3 is TGTGCCTTGTGGGAGGTGCGGTATTGGTTCAAGATATTT.

The chain links TRGV4 to TRGJ1 or TRGJ2. Germline V gene lookup returns CDR1 EGSTGY and CDR2 YDSYTSSV. V lost 6 bases, J lost 1 base, and 12 bases stayed unmatched. The CDR3 is 15 amino acids. For the CDR3, the DNA is TGTGCCACCTGGAATGCCGCCGGCAATTATTATAAGAAACTCTTT. It codes for CATWNAAGNYYKKLF.

This clone was seen more than once but under ten times. Other DNA sequences in the same sample also yield this CDR3. This rearrangement joins TRGV9 to TRGJ1 or TRGJ2. In germline, CDR1 is GITISATS, CDR2 ISYDGTV (reference sequence). The CDR3 has 11 residues. J lost 8 bases, V lost 1 base, and 2 bases had no gene match. The CDR3 nucleotides are TGTGCCTTGTGGGAGGTTAATAAGAAACTCTTT. Translation gives CALWEVNKKLF.

This clone has just a few counts. Other nucleotide sequences in the sample specify the same CDR3. V gene TRGV5 combines with J gene TRGJP2. The CDR3 runs 14 residues. With 3 bases clipped from V and 4 bases from J, the junction kept 5 bases outside the gene matches. The germline V gene has CDR1 VINAFY and CDR2 YDVSNSKD. CDR3 nucleotides: TGTGCCACCTGGGACCGTTCTAGTGATTGGATCAAGACGTTT. Protein: CATWDRSSDWIKTF.

This clone was counted between two and nine times. Germline and junction disagree at one end, which may indicate a read error. Other DNA sequences within the sample encode an identical CDR3. The chain couples TRGV3 to TRGJ1 or TRGJ2. Per germline, CDR1 VTNTFY and CDR2 YDVSTARD (reference sequence). This CDR3 spans 11 amino acids. The CDR3 is CATWDRLKKLF. The CDR3 DNA follows: TGTGCTACCTGGGACAGGCTTAAGAAACTCTTT.

This clone was detected only a few times. The chain links TRGV2 to TRGJ1 or TRGJ2. Germline assignment: CDR1 EGSNGY and CDR2 YDSYNSKV. With V trimmed by 3 bases and J by 11 bases, 10 bases remained unmatched. There are 12 residues in the CDR3. This CDR3 is CATWDPWGEKLF. The CDR3 region has the DNA TGTGCCACCTGGGACCCCTGGGGAGAGAAACTCTTT.

This clone was seen a few times. The chain links TRGV8 to TRGJ1 or TRGJ2. The germline CDR1 and CDR2 sequences are VENAVY and YDSYNSRV. The V and J ends lost 2 bases and 11 bases, in that order; junction bases with no gene match: 3. The CDR3 runs to 10 residues. CDR3 DNA: TGTGCCACCTGGGATATCGAGAAACTCTTT. Residues: CATWDIEKLF.

This clone has only a few counts. A single base separates this from a much larger clone, so it may be a read error. This specimen includes other DNA sequences encoding the same CDR3. The chain has TRGV3 and TRGJ1 or TRGJ2. The V segment lost 0 bases and the J segment 0 bases; nucleotides outside the gene matches: 2. Looked up from germline, CDR1 is VTNTFY and CDR2 is YDVSTARD (reference sequence). This CDR3 comprises 14 residues. As DNA, the CDR3 is TGTGCCACCTGGGACAGGACGAATTATTATAAGAAACTCTTT. This translates into CATWDRTNYYKKLF.

The rearrangement uses TRGV4 and TRGJP2. From germline, CDR1 is EGSTGY and CDR2 YDSYTSSV. The CDR3 runs to 14 residues. J gave up 0 bases and V 5 bases, and 3 bases lay outside the gene matches. In nucleotides, the CDR3 is TGTGCCACCTGGGCGAATAGTAGTGATTGGATCAAGACGTTT. Its translation: CATWANSSDWIKTF.

This clone was seen a handful of times. This sequence joins TRGV4 and TRGJ1 or TRGJ2. This CDR3 is built from 13 residues. The germline V gene has CDR1 EGSTGY and CDR2 YDSYTSSV. The junction had 8 bases not matched to a gene; V was cut back by 6 bases and J by 3 bases. The DNA of the CDR3 is TGTGCCACCTGGAATGTCTTTTATTATAAGAAACTCTTT. Translated: CATWNVFYYKKLF.

This clone was seen a few times. The chain joins TRGV9 to TRGJ1 or TRGJ2. CDR1 GITISATS and CDR2 ISYDGTV come from the germline V gene (reference sequence). V dropped 5 bases and J dropped 11; count of bases not matched to a gene: 9. The CDR3 is 11 amino acids. The CDR3 DNA reads TGTGCCTTGTGGGCCGGGTTGGAGAAACTCTTT. It encodes CALWAGLEKLF.

Remarks on this clone: The same CDR3 arises from other DNA sequences in this sample as well. V and J are TRGV2 and TRGJ1 or TRGJ2. The CDR3 covers 12 residues. J gave up 8 bases and V 0 bases, and 4 bases lay outside the gene matches. Germline CDR1 is EGSNGY and CDR2 is YDSYNSKV. The CDR3 DNA reads TGTGCCACCTGGGACGGGCTTAATAAGAAACTCTTT. It yields the protein CATWDGLNKKLF.

This clone was detected a few times. The V call is TRGV4, the J call TRGJ1 or TRGJ2. The CDR3 length is 11 residues. With 4 bases clipped from V and 7 bases from J, the junction kept 4 bases outside the gene matches. Germline values: CDR1 EGSTGY, CDR2 YDSYTSSV. CDR3 nucleotide sequence: TGTGCCACCTGGGAATGCTATAAGAAACTCTTT. Encoded protein: CATWECYKKLF.

This clone was seen a few times. The V call is TRGV9, the J call TRGJ1 or TRGJ2. From germline, CDR1 is GITISATS and CDR2 ISYDGTV (reference sequence). With 0 bases clipped from V and 8 bases from J, the junction kept 37 bases outside the gene matches. This CDR3 region has 23 residues. The CDR3 nucleotides read TGTGCCTTGTGGGAGGTGAACCTTTGCGCGTTTCGGTTCTTTCGGACCGGAAACGATAAGAAACTCTTT. Its protein product is CALWEVNLCAFRFFRTGNDKKLF.

This clone came up a few times. The chain has TRGV9 and TRGJ1 or TRGJ2. With 3 bases clipped from V and 9 bases from J, the junction kept 11 bases outside the gene matches. Germline V lookup: CDR1 GITISATS, CDR2 ISYDGTV (reference sequence). The CDR3 has 13 residues. CDR3 protein: CALWEPPGSKKLF. The CDR3, as DNA: TGTGCCTTGTGGGAGCCACCTGGTAGTAAGAAACTCTTT.